The text below deals with one TCR beta chain. Antigen specificity is unknown. With 9 bases clipped from V and 2 bases from J, the junction kept 15 bases outside the gene matches. This CDR3 has 19 amino acids. Germline V gene sequence: CDR1 MNHNS, CDR2 SASEGT. Primers used in a second PCR of roughly 6 to 11 cycles were a sample-barcoded 5' primer and a J-beta primer mix. Each CDR3 protein is one row after TCRdb ran MiXCR on the 5' RACE reads. The sample lists about 1.4 million distinct CDR3 sequences, 59% occurring once. The record originates from a study of blood T cells in healthy people across ages. Study observations and caveats: Long-lived and aged donors differed, with more naive CD4+ cells and higher diversity in the long-lived. Diversity of TCR beta per million T cells declined in a roughly linear way with age.

Each donor was a healthy Caucasian individual from Russia, aged roughly 6 to 90. Each sample had at least 7 million PBMCs isolated. The clonotype was recovered from a man aged 18 to 35 in good health. The specimen was blood. This rearrangement joins TRBV6-1 to TRBJ2-3, with TRBD2 matching 15 bases. CDR3 loop: CASARGLAGGSVITDTQYF. CDR3 nucleotides: TGTGCCAGTGCCCGGGGACTAGCGGGGGGTTCTGTTATCACAGATACGCAGTATTTT.